The rows below give T cell receptor beta chains drawn from one sample of a study of T-cell memory formation after mild COVID-19. TCRdb itself ran the 5' RACE reads through MiXCR, one entry per CDR3 protein. Of 400,000 or so distinct CDR3 sequences detected, around 20% appear once; the ten largest clones hold roughly 8%. The material sequenced was PBMCs or a T cell subset sorted from them (not recorded which). The receptors shown here come from an adult woman who had mild COVID-19 (a few samples of this study predate the infection). Cell type and time point are not known. Each CDR3 is given with its conserved first and last residue. A D gene is named only where the DNA matches it firmly. Clone size is stated in some rows and not others, as once, few, many or a class when expanded.

j_call | clone_size | v_call | d_call | cdr3_nt | cdr3_aa
TRBJ1-6 | . | TRBV28 | . | TGTGCCAGCAGTTTAGTTGCCAGGGTTTCACCCCTCCACTTT | CASSLVARVSPLHF
TRBJ2-1 | . | TRBV12-3/TRBV12-4 | TRBD1 | TGTGCCAGCAGCTTTCTGGGACAGGGCTACAATGAGCAGTTCTTC | CASSFLGQGYNEQFF
TRBJ1-2 | . | TRBV20-1 | TRBD1 | TGCAGTGCTGTAACCGGGACAGGGGATAACTATGGCTACACCTTC | CSAVTGTGDNYGYTF
TRBJ2-7 | few | TRBV6-2/TRBV6-3 | . | TGTGCCAGCAGTAGACCGGCGCCGATAAGGTACGAGCAGTACTTC | CASSRPAPIRYEQYF
TRBJ2-3 | . | TRBV9 | . | TGTGCCAGCAGCGAGGGTAGGGACTTCACAGATACGCAGTATTTT | CASSEGRDFTDTQYF
TRBJ1-5 | . | TRBV15 | . | TGTGCCACCAGCAGAGAAGGTGGGGGCGGCAATCAGCCCCAGCATTTT | CATSREGGGGNQPQHF
TRBJ1-1 | few | TRBV7-2 | . | TGTGCCAGCAGCTACGAAACAGGGTTAGTAACGGGAGCTTTCTTT | CASSYETGLVTGAFF
TRBJ1-1 | few | TRBV5-1 | . | TGCGCCAGCAGTTCTCAGGGAGAGAACACTGAAGCTTTCTTT | CASSSQGENTEAFF
TRBJ2-1 | few | TRBV11-2 | . | TGTGCCAGCAGAGCCAATACCGGCTCCTACAATGAGCAGTTCTTC | CASRANTGSYNEQFF
TRBJ2-3 | few | TRBV9 | TRBD2 | TGTGCCAGCAGCGCATTACTAGCGGGGGGCGGTGGAGATACGCAGTATTTT | CASSALLAGGGGDTQYF
TRBJ2-1 | few | TRBV11-3 | . | TGTGCCAGCAGCCTTCGATGGGGGCCCAATGAGCAGTTCTTC | CASSLRWGPNEQFF
TRBJ2-1 | . | TRBV7-9 | TRBD2 | TGTGCCAGCAGATCCATAGCGGGAGGGAAGAATGAGCAGTTCTTC | CASRSIAGGKNEQFF
TRBJ2-5 | few | TRBV12-3/TRBV12-4 | . | TGTGCCAGCAGTTATGAAGAGACCCAGTACTTC | CASSYEETQYF
TRBJ1-6 | once | TRBV10-3 | TRBD1 | TGTGCCATCCGCCCCGGGACAGGGGATTCACCCCTCCACTTT | CAIRPGTGDSPLHF
TRBJ2-1 | few | TRBV29-1 | TRBD2 | TGCAGCGCCCTAGCGGGAGGGCCACGGTATGGAAATGAGCAGTTCTTC | CSALAGGPRYGNEQFF
TRBJ1-1 | . | TRBV20-1 | . | TGCAGTGCTAGTCCCACGGTGGCTGAAGCTTTCTTT | CSASPTVAEAFF
TRBJ1-6 | few | TRBV20-1 | . | TGCAGTGCTAGAGCCAGCGCTCGATCACCCCTCCACTTT | CSARASARSPLHF
TRBJ2-1 | . | TRBV11-3 | TRBD1 | TGTGCCAGCAGCCCCTGGACAGGGATCTACAATGAGCAGTTCTTC | CASSPWTGIYNEQFF
TRBJ1-4 | . | TRBV11-3 | TRBD1 | TGTGCCAGCAGCTTAATGGGACAGGGGATAGCAACTAATGAAAAACTGTTTTTT | CASSLMGQGIATNEKLFF
TRBJ2-7 | many | TRBV15 | . | TGTGCCACCAGCAGTGACCGGAAGGAGCAGTACTTC | CATSSDRKEQYF
TRBJ2-1 | . | TRBV7-9 | TRBD2 | TGTGCCAGCAGCAGCTATAGCGGGAGCTGGGACAATGAGCAGTTCTTC | CASSSYSGSWDNEQFF
TRBJ2-7 | few | TRBV4-2 | . | TGTGCCAGCAGCCAAGGGCCGCGGGGAACCTCCTACGAGCAGTACTTC | CASSQGPRGTSYEQYF
TRBJ1-5 | . | TRBV18 | TRBD1 | TGTGCCAGCTCACCATCTAGGACAGGGGCTTTACAGCCCCAGCATTTT | CASSPSRTGALQPQHF
TRBJ1-2 | once | TRBV5-1 | . | TGCGCCAGCAGCTTGGATCTTTCGGCTAACTATGGCTACACCTTC | CASSLDLSANYGYTF
TRBJ2-1 | few | TRBV18 | TRBD1 | TGTGCCAGCTCACCATCGACAGGGGGCAATGAGCAGTTCTTC | CASSPSTGGNEQFF
TRBJ2-1 | . | TRBV12-3/TRBV12-4 | TRBD1 | TGTGCCAGCAGTGGGGGGACAGGGGAATATAATGAGCAGTTCTTC | CASSGGTGEYNEQFF
TRBJ2-1 | many | TRBV7-7 | . | TGTGCTAGCAGCCCGGGACGGCTAATCCGGGCCTACAATGAGCAGTTCTTC | CASSPGRLIRAYNEQFF
TRBJ2-2 | few | TRBV6-2/TRBV6-3 | TRBD2 | TGTGCCAGCGCGAAGAGCGGGAAAAGGGAGCTGTTTTTT | CASAKSGKRELFF
TRBJ2-7 | . | TRBV7-8 | . | TGTGCCAGCAGCTTAGCTACACGTCCCGGGACACTTCACGAGCAGTACTTC | CASSLATRPGTLHEQYF
TRBJ1-1 | . | TRBV5-1 | . | TGCGCCAGCAGGGGGTGGACCCCTGAAGCTTTCTTT | CASRGWTPEAFF
TRBJ1-1 | . | TRBV10-3 | TRBD1 | TGTGCCATCAGTGATTCGAACAGGGGGCTGAACACTGAAGCTTTCTTT | CAISDSNRGLNTEAFF
TRBJ2-5 | . | TRBV7-6 | . | TGTGCCAGCAGCTCGAAACCGGGGGTCAAAGGGGAGACCCAGTACTTC | CASSSKPGVKGETQYF
TRBJ1-1 | . | TRBV7-2 | . | TGTGCCAGCAGCTCAGGACAGAGGGATGAAGCTTTCTTT | CASSSGQRDEAFF
TRBJ2-5 | few | TRBV6-2/TRBV6-3 | . | TGTGCCACCTCCAGGGATGGGGAGACCCAGTACTTC | CATSRDGETQYF
TRBJ2-1 | few | TRBV7-9 | . | TGTGCCAGCAGCTTAGTGGCAGCACATGAGCAGTTCTTC | CASSLVAAHEQFF
TRBJ2-7 | . | TRBV20-1 | . | TGCAGTGCTAGACCCGGGACTTCTGACCGTACTTCCGAGCAGTACTTC | CSARPGTSDRTSEQYF
TRBJ1-1 | . | TRBV30 | . | TGTGCCTGGAGTCGGACGGGGAAAGCTTTCTTT | CAWSRTGKAFF
TRBJ1-2 | . | TRBV7-2 | . | TGTGCCAGCAGCTTAGGACAGCAACAAGTGGGGTACTACACCTTC | CASSLGQQQVGYYTF
TRBJ1-5 | . | TRBV24-1 | TRBD1 | TGTGCCACCAGTGATTCGGGACAGGGAGATGTTCAGCCCCAGCATTTT | CATSDSGQGDVQPQHF
TRBJ2-1 | . | TRBV11-3 | . | TGTGCCAGCAGCTTAAAGGACGGAAGCTCCTACAATGAGCAGTTCTTC | CASSLKDGSSYNEQFF
TRBJ1-1 | few | TRBV19 | TRBD1 | TGTGCCAGTACCGGGACAGGGGGGAACACTGAAGCTTTCTTT | CASTGTGGNTEAFF
TRBJ1-2 | . | TRBV7-9 | . | TGTGCCAGCAGCCGAATAGGGGCGTCTGGCTACACCTTC | CASSRIGASGYTF
TRBJ2-1 | few | TRBV3-1 | TRBD2 | TGTGCCAGCAGCCAAGAACTATTGGCTAGCGGGAGAAATGAGCAGTTCTTC | CASSQELLASGRNEQFF
TRBJ2-3 | few | TRBV6-6 | . | TGTGCCAGCAGTTACATTAGGATGGGATCTCGGGTTCTTAGCACAGATACGCAGTATTTT | CASSYIRMGSRVLSTDTQYF
TRBJ1-2 | . | TRBV7-9 | TRBD1 | TGTGCCAGCAGCCATCCGGGACAGGGGGCTACAGGTGGCTACACCTTC | CASSHPGQGATGGYTF
TRBJ1-1 | . | TRBV29-1 | . | TGCAGCGTTTTCAGGTTCCCTGAAGCTTTCTTT | CSVFRFPEAFF
TRBJ2-3 | few | TRBV7-8 | . | TGTGCCAGCAGCTTATCCTCATTTGGCGGGAGCACAGATACGCAGTATTTT | CASSLSSFGGSTDTQYF
TRBJ1-4 | once | TRBV6-1 | . | TGTGCCAGCAGTGAATCTCAAAAACTGTTTTTT | CASSESQKLFF
TRBJ2-1 | . | TRBV7-6 | . | TGTGCCAGCAGCCCCGAATCCGTTTTGTCCACTATTAATGAGCAGTTCTTC | CASSPESVLSTINEQFF
TRBJ2-1 | . | TRBV10-3 | TRBD2 | TGTGCCATCGAGCGGGAGTGGAACAATGAGCAGTTCTTC | CAIEREWNNEQFF
TRBJ2-5 | few | TRBV7-8 | TRBD1 | TGTGCCAGCAGCTTAGGACAGGGGAACGGAGAGACCCAGTACTTC | CASSLGQGNGETQYF
TRBJ2-7 | . | TRBV11-2 | TRBD1 | TGTGCCAGCGGTGGGAACAGGGGCTACGAGCAGTACTTC | CASGGNRGYEQYF
TRBJ2-7 | few | TRBV5-1 | TRBD1 | TGCGCCAGCGCCCCTGGGACAGGGACCTACGAGCAGTACTTC | CASAPGTGTYEQYF
TRBJ2-3 | few | TRBV13 | TRBD1 | TGTGCCAGCAGCTTAGAAAGGGACAGGGCCAGCACAGATACGCAGTATTTT | CASSLERDRASTDTQYF
TRBJ2-1 | many | TRBV20-1 | . | TGCAGTGCTAGAGATAGTAGCGTACCCGAGCAGTTCTTC | CSARDSSVPEQFF
TRBJ1-2 | . | TRBV6-6 | TRBD1 | TGTGCCAGCAGACCTCCCGGACAGGGAGACTACTATGGCTACACCTTC | CASRPPGQGDYYGYTF
TRBJ2-5 | few | TRBV6-5 | TRBD2 | TGTGCCAGCAGTTACTACGTCGGGGGGGAGACCCAGTACTTC | CASSYYVGGETQYF
TRBJ2-7 | few | TRBV6-6 | TRBD2 | TGTGCCAGCAGTTACGCCACCGGGGGGAACGAGCAGTACTTC | CASSYATGGNEQYF
TRBJ1-2 | . | TRBV4-1 | . | TGCGCCAGCAGCCAAGAGCGAAATCAGGGCAGGGGTGGCTACACCTTC | CASSQERNQGRGGYTF